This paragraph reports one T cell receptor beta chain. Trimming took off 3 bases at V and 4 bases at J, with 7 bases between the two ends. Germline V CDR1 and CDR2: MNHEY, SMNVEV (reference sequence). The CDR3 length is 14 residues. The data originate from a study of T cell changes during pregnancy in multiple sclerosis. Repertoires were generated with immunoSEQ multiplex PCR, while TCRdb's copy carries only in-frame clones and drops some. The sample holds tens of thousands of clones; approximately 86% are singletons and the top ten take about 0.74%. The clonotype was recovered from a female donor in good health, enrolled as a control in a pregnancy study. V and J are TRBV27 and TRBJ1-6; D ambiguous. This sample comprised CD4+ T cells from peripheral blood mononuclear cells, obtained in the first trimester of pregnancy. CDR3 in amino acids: CASSLEQYNSPLHF. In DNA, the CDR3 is TGTGCCAGCAGTTTGGAACAGTATAATTCACCCCTCCACTTT.